A selection of T cell receptor beta chains follows, all from one sample in a study of spatial heterogeneity in lung cancer. One entry per CDR3 protein, called by TCRdb with MiXCR from the 5' RACE reads. This table holds around 3,000 distinct CDR3 sequences, around an eighth found once. The sample here was lung tumor tissue, taken at surgery. The receptors here all came from a male donor with early-stage non-small cell lung cancer. The CDR3 runs from the conserved cysteine through the conserved F or W. D genes are given only for firm matches. Clone size appears in some rows only: once, few, many, or a class for an expanded clone.

d_call j_call clone_size v_call cdr3_nt cdr3_aa
NA TRBJ2-2 medium-sized TRBV21-1 TGTGCCAGCAGCAGTCATCAAGGTCGATACACCGGGGAGCTGTTTTTT CASSSHQGRYTGELFF
TRBD2 TRBJ2-3 medium-sized TRBV20-1 TGCAGTGCTCCCCCACTCACTAGCGCATCCACAGATACGCAGTATTTT CSAPPLTSASTDTQYF
NA TRBJ1-2 medium-sized TRBV19 TGTGCCAGTAGTATAGGAGGGGAGACTGGCTACACCTTC CASSIGGETGYTF
TRBD1 TRBJ2-2 many TRBV28 TGTGCCAGCAGTGAGGAATCGGACAGGGGATACTCCGGGGAGCTGTTTTTT CASSEESDRGYSGELFF
TRBD1 TRBJ1-2 medium-sized TRBV11-3 TGTGCCAGCAGCCGGACAGGGCTGGATGGCTACACCTTC CASSRTGLDGYTF
NA TRBJ2-2 hyperexpanded TRBV7-6 TGTGCCAGCAGCTTAGGTCGCACCGGGGAGCTGTTTTTT CASSLGRTGELFF
TRBD1 TRBJ2-7 medium-sized TRBV7-2 TGTGCCAGCAGCTCGCGGACAGGTAAAAGATACGAGCAGTACTTC CASSSRTGKRYEQYF
NA TRBJ1-2 medium-sized TRBV18 TGTGCCAGCTCACCTGACAGCGATGGCTACACCTTC CASSPDSDGYTF
NA TRBJ1-2 medium-sized TRBV12-3/TRBV12-4 TGTGCCAGCAGTTTCTCGTTCTATGGCTACACCTTC CASSFSFYGYTF
TRBD2 TRBJ2-3 many TRBV7-9 TGTGCCAGCAGCTTAGACCTAGCGGGCAGCACAGATACGCAGTATTTT CASSLDLAGSTDTQYF
NA TRBJ2-3 medium-sized TRBV2 TGTGCCACCCGAAGGGTCACAGATACGCAGTATTTT CATRRVTDTQYF
NA TRBJ2-3 NA TRBV5-1 TGCGCCAGCAGCTTGGGGACGGCAGATACGCAGTATTTT CASSLGTADTQYF